This TCR beta chain was captured by sequencing in a study of shared clonotypes between healthy human individuals. Study results and limitations: A small donor pool kept down the genetic and exposure-history diversity that was represented.

About this clone itself: Antigen unknown.

Measured with immunoSEQ multiplex PCR; TCRdb has only the in-frame clones, and not every one. In the table there are about 460,000 clones, 75% to 80% of which are singletons. The CDR3 sequence is 14 residues long. The germline V gene encodes CDR1 MDHEN and CDR2 SYDVKM. V shed 1 base and J 11 bases; nucleotides not matched to a gene: 5. The sample comprised PBMCs. The chain joins TRBV28 to TRBJ1-4, with TRBD1 matching over 9 bases. The TCR sequence derives from a woman between 35 and 50 years old in good health. Some clones in this sample may be carry-over from other donors' samples. The CDR3 nucleotides read TGTGCCAGCAGTTTATCCTCGACAGGGGGTAAACTGTTTTTT. Translated: CASSLSSTGGKLFF.